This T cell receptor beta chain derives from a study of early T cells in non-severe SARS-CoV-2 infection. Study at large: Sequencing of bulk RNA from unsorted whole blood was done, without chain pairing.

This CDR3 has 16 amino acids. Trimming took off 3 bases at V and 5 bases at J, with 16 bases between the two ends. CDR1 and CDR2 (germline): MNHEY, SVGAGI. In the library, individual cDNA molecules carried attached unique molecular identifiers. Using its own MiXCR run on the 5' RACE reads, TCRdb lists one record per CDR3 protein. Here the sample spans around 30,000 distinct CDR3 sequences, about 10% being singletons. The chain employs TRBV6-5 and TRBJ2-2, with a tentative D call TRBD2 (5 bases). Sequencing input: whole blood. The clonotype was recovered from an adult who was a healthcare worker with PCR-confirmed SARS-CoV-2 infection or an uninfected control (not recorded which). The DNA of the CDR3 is TGTGCCAGCAGTTATTCAACTAGTGGGGATACCGGGGAGCTGTTTTTT. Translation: CASSYSTSGDTGELFF.